Presented here are 26 T cell receptor beta chains from one specimen sequenced in a study of cytomegalovirus exposure and HLA in healthy donors. The primer mix had 60 Vbeta and 13 Jbeta primers. Profiling relied on immunoSEQ multiplex PCR, and the TCRdb table lists in-frame clones only, not all of them. This sample carries 150,000 or so clones, roughly 72% of them seen once, and the ten largest clones take 2.1%. Sequencing input: PBMCs. The receptors were sampled from a man in his thirties or forties in good health and CMV-seronegative.

The DNA for the CDR3 is TGCGCCAGCAGCTTCGGGGACACAGCGGGGACTGAAGCTTTCTTT. Its translation: CASSFGDTAGTEAFF. V gene TRBV5-1 combines with J gene TRBJ1-1, with D maybe TRBD1 (6 bases). V lost 2 bases, J lost 5 bases, and 16 bases lay in between. There are 15 residues in the CDR3. Germline V gene lookup returns CDR1 SGHRS and CDR2 YFSETQ. The full variable domain, completed using reference TRBV5-1 and TRBJ1-1, is KAGVTQTPRYLIKTRGQQVTLSCSPISGHRSVSWYQQTPGQGLQFLFEYFSETQRNKGNFPGRFSGRQFSNSRSEMNVSTLELGDSALYLCASSFGDTAGTEAFFGQGTRLTVV.

This clone was seen just once. This chain links TRBV6-5 with TRBJ2-1; TRBD1 agrees at 7 bases. Per germline, CDR1 MNHEY and CDR2 SVGAGI. There are 15 residues in the CDR3. V shed 6 bases and J 2 bases; nucleotides not matched to a gene: 7. The CDR3 loop reads CASRQGTVPYNEQFF. CDR3 nucleotides: TGTGCCAGCAGGCAAGGGACAGTTCCCTACAATGAGCAGTTCTTC.

This clone was found once. The chain carries TRBV7-2 and TRBJ1-1; 9 bases map to TRBD1. V dropped 5 bases and J dropped 1; count of bases not matched to a gene: 8. The CDR3 covers 16 residues. Germline V gene data show CDR1 as SGHTA and CDR2 as FQGNSA. The CDR3 DNA reads TGTGCCAGCAGCCCGGACAGGGGTGCGGCGAACACTGAAGCTTTCTTT. It translates to CASSPDRGAANTEAFF. The full variable domain, completed using reference TRBV7-2 and TRBJ1-1, is GAGVSQSPSNKVTEKGKDVELRCDPISGHTALYWYRQSLGQGLEFLIYFQGNSAPDKSGLPSDRFSAERTGGSVSTLTIQRTQQEDSAVYLCASSPDRGAANTEAFFGQGTRLTVV.

This clone was seen a few times. V usage is TRBV5-1 and J usage is TRBJ2-7; no clear D gene. This CDR3 has 12 residues. Deletions cut 4 bases from V and 5 bases from J, with 10 bases between. Germline lookup yields CDR1 SGHRS and CDR2 YFSETQ. The CDR3 DNA sequence: TGCGCCAGCAGCCGAGTCGATGACGAGCAGTACTTC. Its translation: CASSRVDDEQYF.

The V gene is TRBV29-1, the J gene TRBJ1-1, with D tentatively TRBD1 (6 bases). V gave up 7 bases and J gave up 1 base, with 13 bases separating them. Germline values: CDR1 SQVTM, CDR2 ANQGSEA. The CDR3 is 13 residues long. Here the CDR3 DNA reads TGCAGCGCCGGACAACAGGGGAACACTGAAGCTTTCTTT. Translation: CSAGQQGNTEAFF.

The rearrangement uses TRBV7-9 and TRBJ2-7, with 10 bases that match TRBD1. Germline V CDR1 and CDR2: SEHNR, FQNEAQ (reference sequence). V lost 3 bases and J lost 5; bases outside the gene matches: 10. The CDR3 is 16 residues long. The CDR3 DNA reads as TGTGCCAGCAGCTTGGGACCCGGGACAGGGGAAAACGAGCAGTACTTC. Its translation: CASSLGPGTGENEQYF.

This sequence joins TRBV6-6 and TRBJ1-5, with 10 bases matching TRBD1. The V gene end was trimmed by 6 bases and the J gene end by 1 base; junction bases not matched to a gene: 6. This CDR3 has 16 residues. Germline V gene data show CDR1 as MNHNY and CDR2 as SVGAGI (reference sequence). The CDR3 spells CASSTGQGVSNQPQHF. CDR3 nucleotides: TGTGCCAGCAGCACTGGACAGGGGGTAAGCAATCAGCCCCAGCATTTT.

The chain combines TRBV28 with TRBJ2-1; no clear D. The CDR3 extends over 15 amino acids. CDR1 and CDR2 from the germline V gene are MDHEN and SYDVKM. Trimming took off 6 bases at V and 2 bases at J, with 14 bases between the two ends. The CDR3 DNA sequence: TGTGCCAGCAGCCCCGCCGCAGTCCCCTACAATGAGCAGTTCTTC. Its translation: CASSPAAVPYNEQFF.

The chain combines TRBV13 with TRBJ2-7; 10 nucleotides line up with TRBD1. This CDR3 contains 14 residues. Germline-derived CDR1 and CDR2 are PRHDT and FYEKMQ (reference sequence). Trimming at V came to 9 bases and at J to 7 bases, leaving 12 bases not matched to a gene. CDR3 sequence: CASTGQGNGKEQYF. CDR3 coding DNA: TGTGCCAGTACGGGACAGGGGAATGGAAAGGAGCAGTACTTC.

The chain is built from TRBV7-7 and TRBJ2-7; D remains unclear. This CDR3 contains 13 residues. Looked up from germline, CDR1 is SSHAT and CDR2 is FNYEAQ (reference sequence). Trimming removed 3 bases from V and 2 bases from J, with 8 bases in between. CDR3 DNA: TGTGCCAGCAGCTTGGAGATGACCTACGAGCAGTACTTC. This sequence encodes CASSLEMTYEQYF.

This chain joins TRBV7-2 and TRBJ1-1; TRBD1 is a possible D gene (5 bases). The CDR3 has 13 amino acids. Germline assignment: CDR1 SGHTA and CDR2 FQGNSA. V gave up 6 bases and J gave up 5 bases, with 13 bases separating them. CDR3 residues: CASRAQGGTEAFF. The DNA for the CDR3 is TGTGCCAGCAGAGCTCAGGGAGGTACTGAAGCTTTCTTT.

The rearrangement links TRBV28 to TRBJ1-5, with D possibly being TRBD1 (5 bases). Trimming cost V 5 bases and J 0 bases, with 14 bases left between them. Germline-derived CDR1 and CDR2 are MDHEN and SYDVKM. This CDR3 region has 16 residues. The CDR3: CASSPRTFYSNQPQHF. CDR3 nucleotide sequence: TGTGCCAGCAGTCCACGGACATTTTATAGCAATCAGCCCCAGCATTTT.

The chain couples TRBV19 to TRBJ1-5; D not certain. The germline gives CDR1 LNHDA, CDR2 SQIVND (reference sequence). The CDR3 runs 13 residues. The ends were cut back, 11 bases at V and 0 bases at J, with 11 bases in the middle. The CDR3 nucleotides are TGTGCCCCCCCCCTTTATAGCAATCAGCCCCAGCATTTT. It is translated as CAPPLYSNQPQHF.

The rearrangement uses TRBV5-1 and TRBJ2-7, with D tentatively TRBD2 (5 bases). The germline gives CDR1 SGHRS, CDR2 YFSETQ. Trimming removed 3 bases at V and 0 bases at J, with 16 bases between. The CDR3 contains 16 residues. CDR3: CASSSSTGIRSYEQYF. CDR3 nucleotide sequence: TGCGCCAGCAGCTCCTCTACGGGGATTCGCTCCTACGAGCAGTACTTC.

This chain connects TRBV6-1 to TRBJ2-2; TRBD2 matches at 7 bases. Germline assignment: CDR1 MNHNS and CDR2 SASEGT. This CDR3 spans 15 amino acids. The J segment lost 2 bases and the V segment lost 5 bases, leaving 5 bases of the junction unmatched. Written as DNA, the CDR3 is TGTGCCAGCAGTCTCGGGACTACTAACACCGGGGAGCTGTTTTTT. It translates to CASSLGTTNTGELFF.

The rearrangement uses TRBV7-9 and TRBJ2-7, with D uncertain. The CDR3 covers 14 residues. Germline V CDR1 and CDR2: SEHNR, FQNEAQ (reference sequence). Trimming shortened V by 4 bases and J by 3 bases, and 13 bases separated the two germline ends. CDR3 region: CASSSEHRVYEQYF. The CDR3 coding sequence is TGTGCCAGCAGCTCGGAACACCGGGTCTACGAGCAGTACTTC.

The chain is built from TRBV4-2 and TRBJ2-2; 8 bases align to TRBD2. The CDR3 loop spans 16 amino acids. Germline CDR1 LGHNA, CDR2 YNFKEQ. Trimming took 3 bases from V and 8 from J; bases not matched to a gene: 11. CDR3 region: CASSQELAASLGELFF. The CDR3 nucleotides are TGTGCCAGCAGCCAGGAACTAGCGGCCTCACTGGGGGAGCTGTTTTTT.

V usage is TRBV2 and J usage is TRBJ1-2; no clear D. This CDR3 contains 13 residues. The V gene lost 5 bases and the J gene lost 1 base, with 8 bases spanning the gap. Per germline, CDR1 SNHLY and CDR2 FYNNEI. CDR3 region: CASSLESNYGYTF. CDR3 nucleotides: TGTGCCAGCAGTCTGGAGAGTAACTATGGCTACACCTTC.

In this sample, this clone turned up a few times. V usage is TRBV6-1 and J usage is TRBJ2-7; 7 positions agree with TRBD2. This CDR3 has 12 residues. Germline CDR1 MNHNS, CDR2 SASEGT. V trimming: 6 bases; J trimming: 3 bases; junction bases outside the gene matches: 2. CDR3 DNA: TGTGCCAGCAGCCTAGCGGACTACGAGCAGTACTTC. Protein: CASSLADYEQYF.

The J gene is TRBJ1-1, the V gene TRBV19; 9 bases are shared with TRBD1. Per germline, CDR1 LNHDA and CDR2 SQIVND (reference sequence). The CDR3 loop spans 14 amino acids. V lost 5 bases, J lost 6 bases, and 7 bases stayed unmatched. CDR3 DNA sequence: TGTGCCAGTAGTCCCGGGACAGGGATGGCTGAAGCTTTCTTT. It translates to CASSPGTGMAEAFF.

This chain uses TRBV19 with TRBJ1-1, with TRBD1 matching over 7 bases. The CDR3 length is 15 residues. The germline V gene has CDR1 LNHDA and CDR2 SQIVND (reference sequence). Trimming took 1 base from V and 3 from J; bases not matched to a gene: 5. CDR3: CASSIGQDRDTEAFF. The CDR3 nucleotides read TGTGCCAGTAGTATAGGTCAAGACAGGGACACTGAAGCTTTCTTT.

The rearrangement links TRBV4-3 to TRBJ1-1; D is perhaps TRBD1 (6 bases). Trimming took 4 bases from V and 2 from J, leaving 14 bases between them. The CDR3 loop spans 15 amino acids. Germline CDR1 LGHNA, CDR2 YSLEER. The CDR3 DNA sequence: TGCGCCAGCAGCCCGCAACAGGGAAGAAACACTGAAGCTTTCTTT. Encoded protein: CASSPQQGRNTEAFF.

This CDR3 is CASSQVPKQGGKAEAFF. Here the CDR3 DNA reads TGCGCCAGCAGCCAAGTCCCTAAACAGGGGGGTAAGGCTGAAGCTTTCTTT. The chain couples TRBV4-1 to TRBJ1-1; 8 bases align to TRBD1. The CDR3 has 17 amino acids. Germline V gene data show CDR1 as MGHRA and CDR2 as YSYEKL. The V and J ends lost 1 base and 6 bases, in that order; junction bases with no gene match: 13.

There are a few counts of this clone. CDR3: CATSRDKGNQPQHF. CDR3 DNA: TGTGCCACCAGCAGAGATAAGGGGAATCAGCCCCAGCATTTT. The chain has TRBV15 and TRBJ1-5, with a possible D match to TRBD1 (5 bases). This CDR3 spans 14 amino acids. CDR1 and CDR2 (germline): LNHNV, YYDKDF (reference sequence). The V end was cut by 0 bases, the J end by 4 bases, with 7 bases between. The full variable domain, in which reference TRBV15 and TRBJ1-5 provide the parts outside the CDR3, is DAMVIQNPRYQVTQFGKPVTLSCSQTLNHNVMYWYQQKSSQAPKLLFHYYDKDFNNEADTPDNFQSRRPNTSFCFLDIRSPGLGDTAMYLCATSRDKGNQPQHFGDGTRLSIL.

This clone was seen a few times. V usage is TRBV12-5 and J usage is TRBJ1-1, with D unclear. The germline V gene has CDR1 LGHNT and CDR2 FRNRAP. This CDR3 has 13 amino acids. V was trimmed by 7 bases and J by 5 bases, leaving 14 bases between them. CDR3 bases: TGTGCTAGTGTTTCATGGAGTACGACTGAAGCTTTCTTT. This encodes CASVSWSTTEAFF.

The J gene is TRBJ2-7, the V gene TRBV6-5; D possibly corresponds to TRBD1 (5 bases). The V end lost 4 bases, the J end lost 2 bases, and 9 bases lay between the germline ends. The length of the CDR3 is 13 residues. Germline V gene sequence: CDR1 MNHEY, CDR2 SVGAGI. The CDR3 nucleotides read TGTGCCAGCAGTTCACAGGATACCTACGAGCAGTACTTC. Its translation is CASSSQDTYEQYF.